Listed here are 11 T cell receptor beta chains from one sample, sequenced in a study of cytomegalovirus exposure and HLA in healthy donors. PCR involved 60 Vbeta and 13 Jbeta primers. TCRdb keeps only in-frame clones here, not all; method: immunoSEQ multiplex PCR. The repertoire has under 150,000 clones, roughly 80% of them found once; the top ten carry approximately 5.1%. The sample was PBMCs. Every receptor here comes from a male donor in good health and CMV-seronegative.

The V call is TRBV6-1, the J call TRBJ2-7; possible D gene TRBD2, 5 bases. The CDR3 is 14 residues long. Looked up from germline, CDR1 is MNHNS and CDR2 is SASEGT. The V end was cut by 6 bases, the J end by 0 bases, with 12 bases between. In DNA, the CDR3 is TGTGCCAGCAGGCCCGTTGGGAGCTCCTACGAGCAGTACTTC. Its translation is CASRPVGSSYEQYF.

Here the CDR3 reads CASRGTWGPPLHF. CDR3 nucleotides: TGTGCCAGCCGGGGGACGTGGGGTCCACCCCTCCACTTT. The chain joins TRBV6-1 to TRBJ1-6; weak D call: TRBD1 (5 bases). Germline assignment: CDR1 MNHNS and CDR2 SASEGT. The V end lost 8 bases, the J end lost 11 bases, and 16 bases lay between the germline ends. The CDR3 runs to 13 residues.

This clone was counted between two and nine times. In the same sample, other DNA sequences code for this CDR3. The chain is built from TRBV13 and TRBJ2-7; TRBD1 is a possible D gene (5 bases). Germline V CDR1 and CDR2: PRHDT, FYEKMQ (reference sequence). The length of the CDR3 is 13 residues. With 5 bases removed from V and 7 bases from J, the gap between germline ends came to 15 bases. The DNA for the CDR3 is TGTGCCAGCAGCACCCGGACATCGCGGGAGCAGTACTTC. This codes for CASSTRTSREQYF.

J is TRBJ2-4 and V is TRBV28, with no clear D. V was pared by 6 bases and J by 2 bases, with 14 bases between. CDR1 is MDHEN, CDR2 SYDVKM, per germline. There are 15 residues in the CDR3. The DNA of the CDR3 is TGTGCCAGCAGCCCGGAGCCGTCGTCCAAAAACATTCAGTACTTC. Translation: CASSPEPSSKNIQYF.

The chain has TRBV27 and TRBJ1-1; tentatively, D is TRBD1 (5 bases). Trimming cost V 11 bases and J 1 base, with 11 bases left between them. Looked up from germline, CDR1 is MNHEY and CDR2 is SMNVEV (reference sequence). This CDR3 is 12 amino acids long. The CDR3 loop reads CAGGTANTEAFF. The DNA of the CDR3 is TGTGCCGGCGGGACGGCGAACACTGAAGCTTTCTTT.

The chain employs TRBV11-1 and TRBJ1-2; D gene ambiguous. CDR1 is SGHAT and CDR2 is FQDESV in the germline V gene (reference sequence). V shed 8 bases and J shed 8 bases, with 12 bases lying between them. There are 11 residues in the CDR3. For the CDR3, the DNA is TGTGCCAGCGGCCTAGGCGGAGGCTACACCTTC. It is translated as CASGLGGGYTF.

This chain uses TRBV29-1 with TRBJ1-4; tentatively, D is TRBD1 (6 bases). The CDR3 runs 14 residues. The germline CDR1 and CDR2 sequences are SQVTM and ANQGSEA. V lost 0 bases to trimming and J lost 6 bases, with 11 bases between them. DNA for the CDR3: TGCAGCGTTGAAGAACAGGGCAACCATGAAAAACTGTTTTTT. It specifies CSVEEQGNHEKLFF.

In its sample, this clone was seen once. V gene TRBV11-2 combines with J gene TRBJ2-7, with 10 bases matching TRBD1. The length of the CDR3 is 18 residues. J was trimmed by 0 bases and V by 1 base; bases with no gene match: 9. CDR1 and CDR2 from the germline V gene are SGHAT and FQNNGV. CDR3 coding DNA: TGTGCCAGCAGCTTAGGGTATTTGAGGACAGGGGGCTCCTACGAGCAGTACTTC. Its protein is CASSLGYLRTGGSYEQYF.

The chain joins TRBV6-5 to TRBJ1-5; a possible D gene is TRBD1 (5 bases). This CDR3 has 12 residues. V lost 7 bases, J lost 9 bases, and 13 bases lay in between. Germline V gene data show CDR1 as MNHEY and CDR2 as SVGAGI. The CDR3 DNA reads TGTGCCAGCAACCCAGGGTTCGGGCCCCAGCATTTT. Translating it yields CASNPGFGPQHF.

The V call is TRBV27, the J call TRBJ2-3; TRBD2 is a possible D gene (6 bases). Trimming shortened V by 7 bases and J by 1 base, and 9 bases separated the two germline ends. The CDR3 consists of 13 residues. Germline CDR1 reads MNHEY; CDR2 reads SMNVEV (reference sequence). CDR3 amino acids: CASKAGRTDTQYF. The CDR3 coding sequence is TGTGCCAGCAAGGCGGGGCGCACAGATACGCAGTATTTT.

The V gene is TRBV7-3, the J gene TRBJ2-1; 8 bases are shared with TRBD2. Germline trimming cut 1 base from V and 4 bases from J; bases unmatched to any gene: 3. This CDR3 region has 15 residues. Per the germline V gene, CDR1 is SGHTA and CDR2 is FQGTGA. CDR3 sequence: CASSLNRGGYNEQFF. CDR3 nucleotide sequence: TGTGCCAGCAGCTTAAATCGGGGGGGGTACAATGAGCAGTTCTTC.